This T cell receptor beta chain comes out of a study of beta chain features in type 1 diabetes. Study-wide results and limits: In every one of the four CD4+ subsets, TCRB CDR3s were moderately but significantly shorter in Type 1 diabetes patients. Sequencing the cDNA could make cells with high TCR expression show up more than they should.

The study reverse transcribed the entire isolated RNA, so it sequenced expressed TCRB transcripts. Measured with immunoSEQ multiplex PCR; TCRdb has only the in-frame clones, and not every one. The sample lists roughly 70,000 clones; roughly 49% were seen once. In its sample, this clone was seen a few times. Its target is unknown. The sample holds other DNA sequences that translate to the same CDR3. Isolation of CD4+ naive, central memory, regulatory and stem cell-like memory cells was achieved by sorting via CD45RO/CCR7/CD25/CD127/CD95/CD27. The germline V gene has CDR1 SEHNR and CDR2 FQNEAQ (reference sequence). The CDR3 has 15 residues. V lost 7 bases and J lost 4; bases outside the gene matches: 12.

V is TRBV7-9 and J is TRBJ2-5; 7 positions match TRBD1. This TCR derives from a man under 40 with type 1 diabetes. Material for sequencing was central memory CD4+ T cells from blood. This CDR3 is CASNSEGAGGETQYF. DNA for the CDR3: TGTGCCAGCAATTCCGAGGGGGCTGGGGGAGAGACCCAGTACTTC.